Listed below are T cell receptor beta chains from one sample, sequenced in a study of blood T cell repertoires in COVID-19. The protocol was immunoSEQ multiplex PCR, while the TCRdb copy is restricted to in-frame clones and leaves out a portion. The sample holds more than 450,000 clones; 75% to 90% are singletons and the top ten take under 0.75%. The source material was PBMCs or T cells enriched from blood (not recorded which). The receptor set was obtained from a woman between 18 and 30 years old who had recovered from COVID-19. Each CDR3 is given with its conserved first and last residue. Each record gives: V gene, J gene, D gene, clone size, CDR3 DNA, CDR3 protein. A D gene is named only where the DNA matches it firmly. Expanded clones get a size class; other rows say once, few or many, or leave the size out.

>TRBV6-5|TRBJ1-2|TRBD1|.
TGTGCCAGCAGGCAAAACAGGGGGCCCGGCTACACCTTC
CASRQNRGPGYTF
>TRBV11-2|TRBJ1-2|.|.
TGTGCCAGCAGCCCTTACTTGGACAGATTCGTTACTGAGAACTATGGCTACACCTTC
CASSPYLDRFVTENYGYTF
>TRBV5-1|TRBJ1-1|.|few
TGCGCCAGCAGCTATACAGGGTCTAACACTGAAGCTTTCTTT
CASSYTGSNTEAFF
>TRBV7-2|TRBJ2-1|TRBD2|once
TGTGCCAGCAGCTTAGGTATCAGCGGGGGGGTAAGTGAGCAGTTCTTC
CASSLGISGGVSEQFF
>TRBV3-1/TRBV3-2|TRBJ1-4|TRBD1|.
TGTGCCAGCAGCCTCTATACAGGGGAGAAGAAGGAAAAACTGTTTTTT
CASSLYTGEKKEKLFF
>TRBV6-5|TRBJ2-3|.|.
TGTGCCAGCAGCCTCCTGACAGAGTTCACAGATACGCAGTATTTT
CASSLLTEFTDTQYF
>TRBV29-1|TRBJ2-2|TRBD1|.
TGCAGCGTCCGACAGGGACATAACACCGGGGAGCTGTTTTTT
CSVRQGHNTGELFF
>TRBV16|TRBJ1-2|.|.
TGTGCCAGCAGCCTTTTTAAAGAGGGTGGCTACACCTTC
CASSLFKEGGYTF
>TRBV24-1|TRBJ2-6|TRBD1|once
TGTGCCACCAGTGATCTGCCTCTTCAGGGGGCGGACAACGTCCTGACTTTC
CATSDLPLQGADNVLTF
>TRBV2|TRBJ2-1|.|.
TGTGCCAGCAGTCAGCGGGACAGGTCATACAATGAGCAGTTCTTC
CASSQRDRSYNEQFF
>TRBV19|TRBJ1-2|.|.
TGTGCCAGTAGTATAAATGGACAGCTGAGGACCTATGGCTACACCTTC
CASSINGQLRTYGYTF
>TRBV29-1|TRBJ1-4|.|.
TGCGGGTCGGGGAGCTCGCCGGAAAAACTGTTTTTT
CGSGSSPEKLFF
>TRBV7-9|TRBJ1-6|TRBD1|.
TGTGCCAGCAGCTCGGATTCAGGGGGCTCACCCCTCCACTTT
CASSSDSGGSPLHF
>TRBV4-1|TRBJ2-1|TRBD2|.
TGCGCCAGCAGTCAGCGGGGGATGGATGAGCAGTTCTTC
CASSQRGMDEQFF
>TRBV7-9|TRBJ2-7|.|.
TGTGCCAGCAGCGGAGGGGTAGGCGAGCAGTACTTC
CASSGGVGEQYF
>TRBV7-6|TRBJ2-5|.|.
TGTGCCAGCAGCTTAACCGCTAATCAAGAGACCCAGTACTTC
CASSLTANQETQYF
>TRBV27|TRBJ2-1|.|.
TGTGCCAGCAGTCCACGGGGGACCTACAATGAGCAGTTCTTC
CASSPRGTYNEQFF
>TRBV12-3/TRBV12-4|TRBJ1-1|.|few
TGTGCCAGCAGTCCTAACACTGAAGCTTTCTTT
CASSPNTEAFF
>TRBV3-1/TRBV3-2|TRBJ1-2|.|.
TGTGCCAGCAGCCAAGATGTAGCGGGGGAAAGATTCTTC
CASSQDVAGERFF
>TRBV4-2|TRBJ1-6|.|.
TGTGCCAGCAGCCAAGGGAGGGAGCGGGGAGGTTCACCCCTCCACTTT
CASSQGRERGGSPLHF
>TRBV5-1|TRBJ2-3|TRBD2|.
TGCGCCAGCAGCTCGGTGACTAGCGGGGGGGCAGATACGCAGTATTTT
CASSSVTSGGADTQYF
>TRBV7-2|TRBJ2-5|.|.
TGTGCCAGCAGCTCAGCCAGGGGGGTCCGAGAGACCCAGTACTTC
CASSSARGVRETQYF
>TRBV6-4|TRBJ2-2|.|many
TGTGCCAGCAGTGCGGCAGCGGGTGACGGGGGGGAGCTGTTTTTT
CASSAAAGDGGELFF
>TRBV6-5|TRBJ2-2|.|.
TGTGCCAGCAGTTACGGTTCAGGGGTCGAGGCCGGGGAGCTGTTTTTT
CASSYGSGVEAGELFF
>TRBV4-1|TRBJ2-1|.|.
TGCGCCAGCAGCCAAGTACTATCTGCAAAGAGGTTCTTC
CASSQVLSAKRFF
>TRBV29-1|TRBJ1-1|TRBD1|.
TGCAGCGTTCGTTTGACAGGGGGGACTGAAGCTTTCTTT
CSVRLTGGTEAFF
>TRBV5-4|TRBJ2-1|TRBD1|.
TGTGCCAGCAGCCCCAAACAAAACAGGGGCAATGAGCAGTTCTTC
CASSPKQNRGNEQFF
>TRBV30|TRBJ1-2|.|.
TGTGCCTGGGGGGAGATGGGCTACACCTTC
CAWGEMGYTF
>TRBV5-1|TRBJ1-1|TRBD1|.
TGCGCCAGCAGCCCACGAAACCTAACAGGGGGGTGGATGAACACTGAAGCTTTCTTT
CASSPRNLTGGWMNTEAFF
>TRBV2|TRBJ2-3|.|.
TGTGCTACCACCGGGGCCGGGCGGGGAGATACGCAGTATTTT
CATTGAGRGDTQYF
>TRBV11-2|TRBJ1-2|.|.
TGTGCCAGCAGCTTAGATCAGGCTAACTATGGCTACACCTTC
CASSLDQANYGYTF
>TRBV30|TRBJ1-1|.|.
TGTGCCTGGAGCTTTCCGTTACACCTGAACACTGAAGCTTTCTTT
CAWSFPLHLNTEAFF
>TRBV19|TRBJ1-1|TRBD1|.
TGTGCCAGTAGTCGGACAGGGGAGAACACTGAAGCTTTCTTT
CASSRTGENTEAFF
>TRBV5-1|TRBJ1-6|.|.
TGCGCCAGCAGCCTAAGAGGCAGCGGGAATTCACCCCTCCACTTT
CASSLRGSGNSPLHF
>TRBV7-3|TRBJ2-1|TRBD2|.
TGTGCCAGCAGCCCCGGTGGACTAGCGGGGGACAATGAGCAGTTCTTC
CASSPGGLAGDNEQFF
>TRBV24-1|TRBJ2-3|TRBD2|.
TGTGCCACCAGTGAGGCGGACTCGGGGGGAGATACGCAGTATTTT
CATSEADSGGDTQYF
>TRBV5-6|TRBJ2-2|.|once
TGTGCCAGCAGTCGACTACTTGGGGAGCTGTTTTTT
CASSRLLGELFF
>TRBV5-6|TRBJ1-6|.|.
TGTGCCAGCAGCTTGGTGGGAACAGGGTCACCCCTCCACTTT
CASSLVGTGSPLHF
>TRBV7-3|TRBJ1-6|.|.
TGTGCCAGCAGCGCCTCGGGACCGGGGGAGGCCCTCCACTTT
CASSASGPGEALHF
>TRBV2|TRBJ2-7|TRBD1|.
TGTGCCAGCAGGAGACAGGGATTCAGCTCCTACGAGCAGTACTTC
CASRRQGFSSYEQYF
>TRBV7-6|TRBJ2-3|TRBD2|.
TGTGCCAGCAGCTTCAGACTAGCGGGGAAGGATTCAAATACGCAGTATTTT
CASSFRLAGKDSNTQYF
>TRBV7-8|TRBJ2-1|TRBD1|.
TGTGCCAGCAGCTCGGGGGACAGGGAAACGTTCTTC
CASSSGDRETFF